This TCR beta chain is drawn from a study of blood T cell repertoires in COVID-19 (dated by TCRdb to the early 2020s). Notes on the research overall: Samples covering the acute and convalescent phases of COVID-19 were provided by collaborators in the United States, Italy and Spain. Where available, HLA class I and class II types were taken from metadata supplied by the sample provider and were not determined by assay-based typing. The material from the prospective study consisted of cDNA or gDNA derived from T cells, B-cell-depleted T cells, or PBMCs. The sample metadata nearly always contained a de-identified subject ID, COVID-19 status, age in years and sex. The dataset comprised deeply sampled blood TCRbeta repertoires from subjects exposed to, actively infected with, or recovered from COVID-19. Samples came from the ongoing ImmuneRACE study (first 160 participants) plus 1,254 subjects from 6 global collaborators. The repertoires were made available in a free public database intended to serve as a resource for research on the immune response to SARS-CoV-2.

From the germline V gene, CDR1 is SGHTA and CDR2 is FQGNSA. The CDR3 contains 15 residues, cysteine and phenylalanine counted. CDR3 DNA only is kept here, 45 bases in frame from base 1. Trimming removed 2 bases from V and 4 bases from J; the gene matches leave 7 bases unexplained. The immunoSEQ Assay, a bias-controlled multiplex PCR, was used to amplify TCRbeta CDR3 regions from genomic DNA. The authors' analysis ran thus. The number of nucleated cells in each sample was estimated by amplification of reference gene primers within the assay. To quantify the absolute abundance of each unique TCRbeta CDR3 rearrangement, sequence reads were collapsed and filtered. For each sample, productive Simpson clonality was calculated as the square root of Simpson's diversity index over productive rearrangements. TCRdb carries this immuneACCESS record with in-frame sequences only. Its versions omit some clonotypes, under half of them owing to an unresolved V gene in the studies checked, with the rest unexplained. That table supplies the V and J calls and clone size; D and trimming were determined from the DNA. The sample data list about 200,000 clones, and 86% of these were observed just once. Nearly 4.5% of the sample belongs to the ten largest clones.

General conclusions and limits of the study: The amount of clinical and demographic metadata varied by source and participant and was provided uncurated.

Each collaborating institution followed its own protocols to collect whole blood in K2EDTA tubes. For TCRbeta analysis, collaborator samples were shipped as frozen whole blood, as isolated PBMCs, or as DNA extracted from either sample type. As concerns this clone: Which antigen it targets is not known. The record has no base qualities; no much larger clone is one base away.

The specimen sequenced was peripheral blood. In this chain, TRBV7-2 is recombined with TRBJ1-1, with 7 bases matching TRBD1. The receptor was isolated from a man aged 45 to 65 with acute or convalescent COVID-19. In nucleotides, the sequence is TGTGCCAGCAGCTTAACAGGGGCGTCTGGCACTGAAGCTTTCTTT. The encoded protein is CASSLTGASGTEAFF.